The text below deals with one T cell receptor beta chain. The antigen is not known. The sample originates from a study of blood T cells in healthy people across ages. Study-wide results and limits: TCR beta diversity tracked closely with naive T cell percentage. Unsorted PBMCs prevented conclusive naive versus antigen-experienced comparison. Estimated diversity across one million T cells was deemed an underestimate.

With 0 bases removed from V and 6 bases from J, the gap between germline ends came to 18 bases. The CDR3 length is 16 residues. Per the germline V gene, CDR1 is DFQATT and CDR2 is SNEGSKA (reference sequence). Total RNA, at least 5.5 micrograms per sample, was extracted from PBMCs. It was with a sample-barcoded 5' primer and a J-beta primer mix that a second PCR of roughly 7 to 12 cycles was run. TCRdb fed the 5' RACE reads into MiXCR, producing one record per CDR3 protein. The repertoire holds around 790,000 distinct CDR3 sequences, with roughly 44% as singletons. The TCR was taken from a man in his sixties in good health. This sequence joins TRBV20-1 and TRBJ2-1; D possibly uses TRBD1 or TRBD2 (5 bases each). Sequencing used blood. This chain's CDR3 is CSARDLGTGSGNEQFF. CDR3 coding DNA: TGCAGTGCTAGAGATCTAGGGACGGGCTCGGGCAATGAGCAGTTCTTC.